One sample yielded the 3 T cell receptor beta chains listed below, sequenced in a study of blood T cell repertoires in COVID-19. TCRdb's table, derived via immunoSEQ multiplex PCR, lists solely in-frame clones and lacks some. The sample shows 200,000 to 250,000 clones, 75% to 90% of them seen only once. The specimen sequenced was PBMCs or T cells enriched from blood (not recorded which). These receptor sequences come from a woman in her late teens or twenties in a cohort exposed to, infected with or recovered from COVID-19 (not recorded which).

J is TRBJ1-3 and V is TRBV6-5, with unresolved D. The CDR3 sequence is 15 residues long. CDR1 is MNHEY, CDR2 SVGAGI, per germline. Between the trimmed V and J ends, which lost 3 bases and 6 bases, there was a span of 15 bases. CDR3 region: CASSYSLTSENTIYF. The CDR3 DNA follows: TGTGCCAGCAGTTATTCTCTGACATCGGAAAACACCATATATTTT.

This chain links TRBV28 with TRBJ2-7; 10 nucleotides match TRBD1. The CDR3 length is 15 residues. J gave up 3 bases and V 7 bases, and 9 bases lay outside the gene matches. CDR1 and CDR2 (germline): MDHEN, SYDVKM. CDR3 region: CASTHKGTGVYEQYF. The CDR3 DNA reads TGTGCCAGCACTCATAAGGGGACAGGGGTCTACGAGCAGTACTTC.

The genes are TRBV28 and TRBJ1-5; TRBD1 matches 8 bases. The CDR3 contains 13 residues. V was clipped by 7 bases and J by 6 bases; unmatched bases: 5. Germline V lookup: CDR1 MDHEN, CDR2 SYDVKM. The CDR3 region is CASTYDRGQPQHF. CDR3 DNA: TGTGCCAGCACCTATGACAGGGGTCAGCCCCAGCATTTT.